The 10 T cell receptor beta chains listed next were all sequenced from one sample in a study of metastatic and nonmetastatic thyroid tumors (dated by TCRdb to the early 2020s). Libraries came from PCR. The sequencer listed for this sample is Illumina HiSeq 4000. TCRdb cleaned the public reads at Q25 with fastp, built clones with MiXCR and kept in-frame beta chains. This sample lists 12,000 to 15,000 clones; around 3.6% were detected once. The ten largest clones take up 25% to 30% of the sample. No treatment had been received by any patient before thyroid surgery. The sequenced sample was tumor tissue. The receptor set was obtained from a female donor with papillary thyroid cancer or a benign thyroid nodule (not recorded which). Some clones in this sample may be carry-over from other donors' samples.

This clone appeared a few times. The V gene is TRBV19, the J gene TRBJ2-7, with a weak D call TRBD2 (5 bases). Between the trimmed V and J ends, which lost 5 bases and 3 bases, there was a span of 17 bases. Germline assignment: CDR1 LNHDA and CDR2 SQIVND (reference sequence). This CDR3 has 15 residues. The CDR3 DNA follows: TGTGCCAGTAGTTCGGGGTCGACAAAAATCTACGAGCAGTACTTC. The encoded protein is CASSSGSTKIYEQYF.

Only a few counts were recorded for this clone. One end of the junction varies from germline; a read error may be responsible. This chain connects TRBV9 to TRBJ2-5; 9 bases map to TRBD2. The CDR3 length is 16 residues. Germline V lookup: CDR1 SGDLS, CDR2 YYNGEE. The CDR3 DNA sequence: TGTGCCAGCAGCGTATGGGGAGCTAGCGGGGAAGAGGCCCAGTACTTC. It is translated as CASSVWGASGEEAQYF.

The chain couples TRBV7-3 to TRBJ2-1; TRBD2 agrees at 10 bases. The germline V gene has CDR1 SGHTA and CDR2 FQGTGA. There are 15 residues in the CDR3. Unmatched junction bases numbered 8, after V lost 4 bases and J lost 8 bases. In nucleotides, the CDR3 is TGTGCCAGCAGCTCCTTCGCTAGCGGGAGTTATGAGCAGTTCTTC. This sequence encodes CASSSFASGSYEQFF. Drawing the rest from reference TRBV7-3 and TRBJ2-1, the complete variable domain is GAGVSQTPSNKVTEKGKYVELRCDPISGHTALYWYRQSLGQGPEFLIYFQGTGAADDSGLPNDRFFAVRPEGSVSTLKIQRTERGDSAVYLCASSSFASGSYEQFFGPGTRLTVL.

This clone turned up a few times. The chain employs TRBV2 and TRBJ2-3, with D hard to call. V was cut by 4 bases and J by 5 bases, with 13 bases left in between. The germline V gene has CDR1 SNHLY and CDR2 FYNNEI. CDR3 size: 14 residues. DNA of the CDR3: TGTGCCAGCAGTGTTTGGCAGCGAGGAGATACGCAGTATTTT. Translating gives CASSVWQRGDTQYF.

The CDR3 sequence is CAWSVQGGYGYTF. The DNA for the CDR3 is TGTGCCTGGAGTGTACAGGGGGGGTATGGCTACACCTTC. The V and J genes are TRBV30 and TRBJ1-2, with 8 bases fitting TRBD1. After removal of 0 bases from V and 5 bases from J, the junction contained 2 bases not matched to a gene. The CDR3 is made up of 13 amino acids. CDR1 is GTSNPN, CDR2 SVGIG, per germline (reference sequence).

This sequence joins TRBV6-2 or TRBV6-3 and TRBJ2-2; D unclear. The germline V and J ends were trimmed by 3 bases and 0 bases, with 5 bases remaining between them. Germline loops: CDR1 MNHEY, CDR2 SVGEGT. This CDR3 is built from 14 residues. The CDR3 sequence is CASSYWPNTGELFF. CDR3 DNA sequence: TGTGCCAGCAGTTATTGGCCGAACACCGGGGAGCTGTTTTTT.

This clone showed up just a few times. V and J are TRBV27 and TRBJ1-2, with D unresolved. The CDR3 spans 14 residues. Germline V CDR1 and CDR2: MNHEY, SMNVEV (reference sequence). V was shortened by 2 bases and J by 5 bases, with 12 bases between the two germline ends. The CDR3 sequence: CASSLRRESYGYTF. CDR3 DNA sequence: TGTGCCAGCAGTTTACGGAGGGAGTCTTATGGCTACACCTTC.

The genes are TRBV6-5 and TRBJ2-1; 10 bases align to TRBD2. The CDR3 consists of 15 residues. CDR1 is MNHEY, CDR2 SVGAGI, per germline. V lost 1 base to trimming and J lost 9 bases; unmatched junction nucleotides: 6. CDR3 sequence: CASSYYTSGNVEQFF. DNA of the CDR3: TGTGCCAGCAGTTACTATACTAGCGGGAATGTTGAGCAGTTCTTC.

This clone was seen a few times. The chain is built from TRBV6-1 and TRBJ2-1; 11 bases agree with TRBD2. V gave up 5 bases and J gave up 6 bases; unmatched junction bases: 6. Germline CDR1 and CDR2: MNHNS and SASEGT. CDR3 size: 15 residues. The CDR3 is CASSLTSGVFNEQFF. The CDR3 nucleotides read TGTGCCAGCAGTCTGACTAGCGGGGTCTTCAATGAGCAGTTCTTC.

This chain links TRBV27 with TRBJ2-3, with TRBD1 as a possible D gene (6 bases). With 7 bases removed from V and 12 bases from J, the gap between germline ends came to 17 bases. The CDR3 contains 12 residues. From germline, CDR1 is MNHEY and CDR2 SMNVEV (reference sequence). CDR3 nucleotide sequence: TGTGCCAGCAATGGCAGGGGCGCTACTCAGTATTTT. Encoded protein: CASNGRGATQYF.